The 9 T cell receptor beta chains below all came from one sample that was sequenced in a study of vaccination effects on CD4 cells after COVID-19. Their cognate antigens are unknown. TCRdb's copy holds only in-frame clones and misses some; the assay was immunoSEQ multiplex PCR. The sample records roughly 15,000 clones, around 80% being singletons. Antigen-specific CD4+ T cells were expanded (with viral peptide pools) by the ViraFEST assay ahead of sequencing. Between days 9 and 11 of culture, CD4+ T cells were separated out. It was between March and December 2020 that the person had a SARS-CoV-2 infection confirmed by PCR. Everyone in the study got two shots of either the BNT162b2 or mRNA-1273 vaccine. The material sequenced was CD4+ T cells from PBMCs cultured with SARS-CoV-2 spike peptides, taken after COVID-19 vaccination. The origin of the receptors is a human donor who had a prior SARS-CoV-2 infection.

This clone was picked up a small number of times. The chain couples TRBV6-6 to TRBJ2-2; D is ambiguous. The CDR3 loop spans 16 amino acids. Trimming pared 5 bases from V and 0 bases from J, leaving 13 bases between. CDR1 MNHNY and CDR2 SVGAGI come from the germline V gene (reference sequence). The CDR3 coding sequence is TGTGCCAGCAGTCCGGATCTATCCGCGAACACCGGGGAGCTGTTTTTT. Its protein is CASSPDLSANTGELFF.

The chain is built from TRBV7-9 and TRBJ2-5; D could derive from TRBD1 or TRBD2 (7 bases each). This CDR3 comprises 15 residues. The V end lost 8 bases, the J end lost 9 bases, and 25 bases lay between the germline ends. The germline V gene encodes CDR1 SEHNR and CDR2 FQNEAQ (reference sequence). Written as DNA, the CDR3 is TGTGCCAGCGCTCTCAGGGGGGGACACCTGAGGGCCCAGTACTTC. As protein: CASALRGGHLRAQYF.

J is TRBJ2-3 and V is TRBV18; TRBD2 aligns across 7 bases. CDR3 size: 15 residues. The germline CDR1 and CDR2 sequences are KGHSH and LQKENI. Trimming removed 1 base from V and 0 bases from J; junction bases left unmatched: 1. CDR3 in amino acids: CASSPRTSSTDTQYF. DNA of the CDR3: TGTGCCAGCTCACCACGGACTAGTAGCACAGATACGCAGTATTTT.

This clone was seen a handful of times. The rearrangement links TRBV7-9 to TRBJ1-3, with D hard to call. V gave up 1 base and J gave up 0 bases, with 13 bases separating them. The CDR3 has 17 amino acids. Germline-derived CDR1 and CDR2 are SEHNR and FQNEAQ (reference sequence). DNA for the CDR3: TGTGCCAGCAGCTTAGGTTTATCGAATCTCTCTGGAAACACCATATATTTT. It codes for CASSLGLSNLSGNTIYF.

The chain has TRBV7-2 and TRBJ2-1; 10 nucleotides align to TRBD2. This CDR3 has 15 residues. Germline V gives CDR1 SGHTA, CDR2 FQGNSA. Trimming cost V 4 bases and J 2 bases; bases outside gene matches: 2. CDR3 DNA: TGTGCCAGCAGCTCCACTAGCGGGGCCTACAATGAGCAGTTCTTC. This gives the protein CASSSTSGAYNEQFF.

This clone is medium-sized within its sample. V usage is TRBV2 and J usage is TRBJ1-4; 7 positions agree with TRBD1. This CDR3 is built from 15 residues. Germline V gene lookup returns CDR1 SNHLY and CDR2 FYNNEI. Trimming cost V 2 bases and J 3 bases; bases outside gene matches: 3. The DNA for the CDR3 is TGTGCCAGCAGTGAAAACAGGGGCGCTAATGAAAAACTGTTTTTT. Amino acids: CASSENRGANEKLFF.

Within the sample, this clone is medium-sized. This chain joins TRBV7-9 and TRBJ1-4; the D is unclear. The germline gives CDR1 SEHNR, CDR2 FQNEAQ (reference sequence). V was pared by 5 bases and J by 2 bases, with 9 bases between. The CDR3 is 14 amino acids. CDR3 sequence: CASSPQSTNEKLFF. The CDR3 DNA follows: TGTGCCAGCAGCCCGCAGTCTACTAATGAAAAACTGTTTTTT.

V is TRBV6-5 and J is TRBJ1-2; 7 bases map to TRBD1. The CDR3 runs to 14 residues. CDR1 is MNHEY and CDR2 is SVGAGI in the germline V gene. After removal of 6 bases from V and 7 bases from J, the junction contained 11 bases not matched to a gene. CDR3 coding DNA: TGTGCCAGCAGCAGACTCAGGGGGTCCAGTGGCTACACCTTC. Amino acids: CASSRLRGSSGYTF.

This clone has a single count. The chain recombines TRBV4-2 with TRBJ2-1, with D perhaps TRBD1 (6 bases). From germline, CDR1 is LGHNA and CDR2 YNFKEQ. The CDR3 has 14 residues. The V and J ends lost 7 bases and 5 bases respectively, with 15 bases between them. The DNA for the CDR3 is TGTGCCAGCACACGCACAGGGATAGACAATGAGCAGTTCTTC. This encodes CASTRTGIDNEQFF.